This is a list of T cell receptor beta chains from one sample in a study of radiotherapy plus CTLA-4 blockade in lung cancer. The assay was immunoSEQ multiplex PCR, and TCRdb's table has in-frame clones only and misses some. This table holds around 45,000 clones, more than 70% found once. This sample comprised peripheral blood, obtained from a patient treated with radiotherapy plus ipilimumab. These receptors all stem from a human donor with non-small cell lung cancer whose response to radiotherapy plus ipilimumab could not be evaluated. Each CDR3 is given with its conserved first and last residue. Clone size is shown for a subset of rows, as once, few, many or a class of expanded clone.

j_call	clone_size	v_call	cdr3_aa
TRBJ2-7	-	TRBV6-1	CASSGQGAGAYEQYF
TRBJ1-2	-	TRBV7-2	CASTTSQGSNYGYTF
TRBJ2-3	-	TRBV30	CAWTVPGGRDTQYF
TRBJ2-1	-	TRBV9	CASSVGGGTVYNEQFF
TRBJ1-5	once	TRBV11-2	CASSLAGNQPQHF
TRBJ2-1	-	TRBV6-5	CASSYEAWPSGNEQFF
TRBJ2-7	-	TRBV7-2	CASSSSGISYEQYF
TRBJ1-1	-	TRBV6-5	CASSFKQGPHTEAFF
TRBJ2-1	-	TRBV7-8	CASSLNVRGGNEQFF
TRBJ1-4	-	TRBV5-1	CASSLGSGSTNEKLFF
TRBJ2-7	once	TRBV5-8	CASSLDTRERVYEQYF
TRBJ1-1	-	TRBV19	CASSIVALRNTEAFF
TRBJ2-7	-	TRBV7-6	CASSRTGVEQYF
TRBJ2-1	-	TRBV4-1	CASSQTGLAGVNEQFF
TRBJ2-7	few	TRBV2	CASSPTVYEQYF
TRBJ2-3	-	TRBV6-6	CASSSQVTQYF
TRBJ2-1	-	TRBV7-9	CASSSPGGLLHEQFF
TRBJ1-3	-	TRBV6-1	CASRPTGAGNTIYF
TRBJ2-1	-	TRBV7-2	CASSFYTSGGNEQFF
TRBJ2-2	-	TRBV11-2	CASSPNPGGGGELFF
TRBJ2-3	-	TRBV4-2	CASSQDQRIWDTQYF
TRBJ1-1	once	TRBV7-6	CAGSFPGTEAFF
TRBJ2-3	-	TRBV12-1	CASSSESGTSSYTQYF
TRBJ2-1	-	TRBV30	CALAASATYNEQFF
TRBJ2-7	few	TRBV4-1	CASSQDLAGAREQYF
TRBJ2-2	-	TRBV19	CASSMGITGTGELFF